This TCR beta chain was sequenced for a study of response to subunit inactivated influenza vaccine. This clonotype appeared many times. Antigen unknown. After removal of 3 bases from V and 10 bases from J, the junction contained 1 base not matched to a gene. The CDR3 spans 13 residues. MiXCR, run by TCRdb on the RT-PCR reads, gives a single entry per CDR3 protein. The sample yields 450,000 to 600,000 distinct CDR3 sequences, more than 15% seen once. Whole-study results and caveats: Authors suggested that a seasonal influenza vaccination recruits few new T cells each time.

This clonotype originated in a man in his fifties or sixties who received an inactivated influenza vaccine. The genes are TRBV12-3 or TRBV12-4 and TRBJ2-1; TRBD2 aligns across 12 bases. The sample here was CD4+ T cells sorted from PBMCs, taken approximately 25 months after vaccination. Written as DNA, the CDR3 is TGTGCCAGCAGTTTTGGGACTAGCGGGGAGCAGTTCTTC. Protein sequence: CASSFGTSGEQFF.